This T cell receptor beta chain was found in a study of blood T cells in healthy people across ages. Regarding the study as a whole: Naive and antigen-experienced cells were not separated, limiting conclusive comparison.

A second PCR, run for about 7 to 12 cycles, used a sample-barcoded 5' primer plus a J-beta primer mix. TCRdb reprocessed the 5' RACE reads with MiXCR, giving one entry per CDR3 protein. In the table there are about 1,500,000 distinct CDR3 sequences, roughly 28% of which are singletons. Ten or more counts support this clonotype. As yet, its antigen is unknown. V dropped 0 bases and J dropped 0; count of bases not matched to a gene: 1. Germline assignment: CDR1 SGDLS and CDR2 YYNGEE. This CDR3 has 15 amino acids. The source is a woman in her twenties or thirties in good health. The specimen was blood. V usage is TRBV9 and J usage is TRBJ2-3; 7 positions match TRBD2. DNA for the CDR3: TGTGCCAGCAGCGTAGGAGCGGGAAGCACAGATACGCAGTATTTT. Amino acids: CASSVGAGSTDTQYF.